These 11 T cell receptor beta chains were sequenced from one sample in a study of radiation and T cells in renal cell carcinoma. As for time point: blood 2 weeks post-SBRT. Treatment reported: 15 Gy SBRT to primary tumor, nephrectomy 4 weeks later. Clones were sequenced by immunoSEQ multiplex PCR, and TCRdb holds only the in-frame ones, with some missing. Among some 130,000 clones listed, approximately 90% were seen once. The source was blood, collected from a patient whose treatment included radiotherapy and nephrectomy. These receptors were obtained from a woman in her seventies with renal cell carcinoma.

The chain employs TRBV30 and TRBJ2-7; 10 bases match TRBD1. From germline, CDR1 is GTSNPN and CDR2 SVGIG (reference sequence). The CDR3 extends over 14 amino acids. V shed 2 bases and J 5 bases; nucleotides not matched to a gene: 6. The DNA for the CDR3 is TGTGCCTGGAGTCGGAGGACAGGGGGGGACGAGCAGTACTTC. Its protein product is CAWSRRTGGDEQYF.

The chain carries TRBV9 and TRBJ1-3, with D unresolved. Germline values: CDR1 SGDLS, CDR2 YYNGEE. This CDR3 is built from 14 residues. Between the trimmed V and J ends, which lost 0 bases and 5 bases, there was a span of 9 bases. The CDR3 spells CASSVDPQRNTIYF. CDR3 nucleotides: TGTGCCAGCAGCGTAGATCCCCAGCGAAACACCATATATTTT.

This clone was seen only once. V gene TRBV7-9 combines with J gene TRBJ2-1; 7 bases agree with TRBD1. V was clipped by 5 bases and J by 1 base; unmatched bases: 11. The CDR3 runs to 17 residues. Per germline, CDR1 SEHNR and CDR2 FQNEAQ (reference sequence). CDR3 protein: CASSPQTGLGSYNEQFF. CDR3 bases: TGTGCCAGCAGCCCACAGACAGGGTTGGGTTCCTACAATGAGCAGTTCTTC. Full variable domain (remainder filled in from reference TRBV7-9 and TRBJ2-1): DTGVSQNPRHKITKRGQNVTFRCDPISEHNRLYWYRQTLGQGPEFLTYFQNEAQLEKSRLLSDRFSAERPKGSFSTLEIQRTEQGDSAMYLCASSPQTGLGSYNEQFFGPGTRLTVL.

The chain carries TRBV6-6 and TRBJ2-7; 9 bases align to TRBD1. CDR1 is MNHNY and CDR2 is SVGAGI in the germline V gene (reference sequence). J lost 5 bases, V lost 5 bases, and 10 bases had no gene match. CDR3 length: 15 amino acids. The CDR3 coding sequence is TGTGCCAGCAGTCCAACAGGGGGCTTCAACGACGAGCAGTACTTC. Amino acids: CASSPTGGFNDEQYF.

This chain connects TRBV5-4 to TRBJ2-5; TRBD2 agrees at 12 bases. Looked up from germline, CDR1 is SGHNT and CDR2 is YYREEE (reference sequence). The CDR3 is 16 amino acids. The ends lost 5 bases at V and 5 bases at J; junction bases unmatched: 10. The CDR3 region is CASRLAGGKVMETQYF. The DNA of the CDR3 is TGTGCCAGCAGGCTAGCGGGGGGGAAGGTAATGGAGACCCAGTACTTC.

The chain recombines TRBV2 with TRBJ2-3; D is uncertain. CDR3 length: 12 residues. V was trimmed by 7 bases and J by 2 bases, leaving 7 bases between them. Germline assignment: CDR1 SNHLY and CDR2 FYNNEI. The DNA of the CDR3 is TGTGCCAGCAACAGAGTCACAGATACGCAGTATTTT. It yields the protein CASNRVTDTQYF.

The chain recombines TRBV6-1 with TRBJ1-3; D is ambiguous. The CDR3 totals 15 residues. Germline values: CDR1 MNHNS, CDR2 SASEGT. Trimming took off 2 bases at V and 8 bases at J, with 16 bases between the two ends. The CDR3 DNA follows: TGTGCCAGCAGTGAACGGGCCGGCTCTGGGGACACCATATATTTT. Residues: CASSERAGSGDTIYF.

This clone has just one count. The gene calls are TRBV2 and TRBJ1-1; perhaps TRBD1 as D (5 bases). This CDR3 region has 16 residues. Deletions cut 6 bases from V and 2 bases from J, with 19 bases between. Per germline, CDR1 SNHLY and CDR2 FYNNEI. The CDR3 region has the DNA TGTGCCAGCAGAGGGGTCTATGTTGTCCGAAACACTGAAGCTTTCTTT. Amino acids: CASRGVYVVRNTEAFF.

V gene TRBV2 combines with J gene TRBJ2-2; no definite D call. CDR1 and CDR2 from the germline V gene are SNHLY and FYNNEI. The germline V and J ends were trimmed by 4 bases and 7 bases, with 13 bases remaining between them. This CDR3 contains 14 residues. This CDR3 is CASSVGLGYGELFF. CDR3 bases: TGTGCCAGCAGTGTCGGTTTGGGGTACGGGGAGCTGTTTTTT.

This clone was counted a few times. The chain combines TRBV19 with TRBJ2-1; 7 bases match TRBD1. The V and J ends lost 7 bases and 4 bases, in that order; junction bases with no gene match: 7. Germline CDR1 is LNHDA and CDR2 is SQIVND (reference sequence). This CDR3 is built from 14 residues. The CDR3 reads CASTPGQRYNEQFF. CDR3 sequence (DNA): TGTGCCAGTACCCCGGGACAGAGATACAATGAGCAGTTCTTC.

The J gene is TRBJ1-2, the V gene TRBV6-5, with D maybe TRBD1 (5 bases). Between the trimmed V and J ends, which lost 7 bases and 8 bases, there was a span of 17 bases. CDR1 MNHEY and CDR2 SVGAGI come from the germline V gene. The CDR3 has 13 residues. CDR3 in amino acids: CASTPGGARGYTF. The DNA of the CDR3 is TGTGCCAGCACCCCTGGGGGAGCCCGGGGCTACACCTTC.